The 8 T cell receptor beta chains in this list originate from one sample, sequenced in a study of early T cells in non-severe SARS-CoV-2 infection. Using its own MiXCR run on the 5' RACE reads, TCRdb lists one record per CDR3 protein. The top ten hold around 6.3% of the sample, which has approximately 70,000 distinct CDR3 sequences, 12% seen once. Specimen: whole blood. The receptors come from an adult who was a healthcare worker with PCR-confirmed SARS-CoV-2 infection or an uninfected control (not recorded which).

The rearrangement links TRBV25-1 to TRBJ2-5; 7 nucleotides align to TRBD2. V lost 6 bases, J lost 4 bases, and 2 bases stayed unmatched. Germline V lookup: CDR1 MGHDK, CDR2 SYGVNS. The CDR3 has 12 residues. CDR3 sequence (DNA): TGTGCCAGCAGAAGGGAGGGAGAGACCCAGTACTTC. The encoded protein is CASRREGETQYF.

The V call is TRBV29-1, the J call TRBJ2-6; D gene unclear. The CDR3 totals 15 residues. Germline V gene sequence: CDR1 SQVTM, CDR2 ANQGSEA. The V end lost 7 bases, the J end lost 0 bases, and 13 bases lay between the germline ends. The CDR3 sequence: CSAFDPYSGANVLTF. CDR3 nucleotides: TGCAGCGCTTTTGACCCCTACTCTGGGGCCAACGTCCTGACTTTC.

This clonotype was detected ten times or more. This chain uses TRBV6-2 or TRBV6-3 with TRBJ1-5; 7 bases map to TRBD1. Looked up from germline, CDR1 is MNHEY and CDR2 is SVGEGT. V shed 3 bases and J 5 bases; nucleotides not matched to a gene: 7. This CDR3 has 15 residues. The CDR3 bases are TGTGCCAGCAGTTATGAACAGGGGCGGTATCAGCCCCAGCATTTT. It yields the protein CASSYEQGRYQPQHF.

This clonotype has only a few counts. The chain couples TRBV5-1 to TRBJ2-7; 7 nucleotides match TRBD2. Trimming at V came to 4 bases and at J to 4 bases, leaving 11 bases not matched to a gene. The CDR3 covers 15 residues. From germline, CDR1 is SGHRS and CDR2 YFSETQ. The CDR3 loop reads CASSQTGEGVYEQYF. CDR3 sequence (DNA): TGCGCCAGCAGCCAAACCGGGGAGGGCGTTTACGAGCAGTACTTC.

The chain recombines TRBV10-3 with TRBJ1-3; maybe TRBD1 (6 bases). The CDR3 is made up of 14 amino acids. CDR1 is ENHRY and CDR2 is SYGVKD in the germline V gene. With 4 bases removed from V and 1 base from J, the gap between germline ends came to 8 bases. The CDR3 nucleotides read TGTGCCATCAGTGCACAGGGTTCTGGAAACACCATATATTTT. Protein sequence: CAISAQGSGNTIYF.

The chain uses TRBV12-3 or TRBV12-4 and TRBJ2-2; no clear D. Deletions cut 11 bases from V and 4 bases from J, with 17 bases between. The CDR3 is 14 residues long. The CDR3 region has the DNA TGTGCCTTTGGGCAGCGACCATCCACCGGGGAGCTGTTTTTT. This translates into CAFGQRPSTGELFF.

The rearrangement joins TRBV5-1 to TRBJ2-3; a weak D match, TRBD1 (7 bases). Trimming removed 3 bases at V and 2 bases at J, with 13 bases between. The germline gives CDR1 SGHRS, CDR2 YFSETQ. The CDR3 spans 15 residues. CDR3 amino acids: CASSWRDSNTDTQYF. In nucleotides, the CDR3 is TGCGCCAGCAGCTGGAGGGACAGCAACACAGATACGCAGTATTTT.

This clonotype was observed at least ten times. J is TRBJ1-2 and V is TRBV4-1; the D is unclear. CDR1 is MGHRA and CDR2 is YSYEKL in the germline V gene. V was clipped by 1 base and J by 4 bases, with 10 bases between them. This CDR3 is 14 amino acids long. In nucleotides, the CDR3 is TGCGCCAGCAGCCAAGTTAAAGGCTTCTATGGCTACACCTTC. Amino acids: CASSQVKGFYGYTF.